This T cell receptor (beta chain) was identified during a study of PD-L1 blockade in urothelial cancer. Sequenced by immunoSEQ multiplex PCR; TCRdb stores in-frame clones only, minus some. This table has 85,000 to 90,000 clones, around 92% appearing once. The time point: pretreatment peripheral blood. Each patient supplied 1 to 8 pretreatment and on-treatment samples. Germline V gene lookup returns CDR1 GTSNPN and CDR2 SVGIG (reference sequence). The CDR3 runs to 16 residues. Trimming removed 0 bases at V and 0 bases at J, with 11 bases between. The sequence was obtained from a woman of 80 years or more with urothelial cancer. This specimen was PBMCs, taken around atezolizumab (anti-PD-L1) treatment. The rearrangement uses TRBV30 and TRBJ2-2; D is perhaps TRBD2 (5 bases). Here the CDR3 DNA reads TGTGCCTGGAGTGTACATCGGGGATCGAACACCGGGGAGCTGTTTTTT. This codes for CAWSVHRGSNTGELFF.